The clone carrying this TCR beta chain was seen at least ten times. Its specificity is not known. TCRdb re-called the 5' RACE reads with MiXCR, one entry per CDR3 protein. The table lists some 54,000 distinct CDR3 sequences, 9.5% of them singletons. V lost 2 bases, J lost 5 bases, and 13 bases lay in between. This CDR3 has 14 amino acids. Per the germline V gene, CDR1 is SEHNR and CDR2 is FQNEAQ (reference sequence). This record belongs to a study of T-cell memory formation after mild COVID-19. The study's findings and limits: The second-wave clones peaking on day 37 were not confirmed as SARS-CoV-2-specific.

This chain uses TRBV7-9 with TRBJ2-7; the D is unclear. What was sequenced was PBMCs or a T cell subset sorted from them (not recorded which). The TCR sequence derives from a man aged 18-30 years who had mild COVID-19 (a few samples of this study predate the infection). Cell type and time point are not known. The CDR3 sequence is CASSLSTRYHEQYF. The CDR3 nucleotides read TGTGCCAGCAGCTTAAGTACGCGTTACCACGAGCAGTACTTC. The full variable domain, its missing parts supplied by reference TRBV7-9 and TRBJ2-7, is DTGVSQNPRHKITKRGQNVTFRCDPISEHNRLYWYRQTLGQGPEFLTYFQNEAQLEKSRLLSDRFSAERPKGSFSTLEIQRTEQGDSAMYLCASSLSTRYHEQYFGPGTRLTVT.